Included here is one TCR beta chain sequence, with context. This sample is part of a study of blood T cell repertoires in COVID-19. The CDR3 is 16 amino acids. After removal of 3 bases from V and 6 bases from J, the junction contained 11 bases not matched to a gene. CDR1 and CDR2 from the germline V gene are SGHTA and FQGNSA. Here immunoSEQ multiplex PCR was the method, and the copy in TCRdb shows in-frame clones only, minus some. This sample yields just over 250,000 clones, of which about 90% are seen a single time; approximately 2.3% belongs to the top ten. The sample comprised peripheral blood. The chain is built from TRBV7-2 and TRBJ2-1, with 7 bases fitting TRBD2. The clonotype was recovered from a woman aged 45-59 years with acute or convalescent COVID-19. Written as DNA, the CDR3 is TGTGCCAGCAGCTTCAGGGCTAGCGGCTTTTTCAATGAGCAGTTCTTC. It specifies CASSFRASGFFNEQFF.